Listed below are T cell receptor beta chains from one sample, sequenced in a study of long-term antiretroviral therapy in people with HIV. The protocol was immunoSEQ multiplex PCR, while the TCRdb copy is restricted to in-frame clones and leaves out a portion. The sample lists about 25,000 clones; approximately 77% were seen once. The starting material was unsorted PBMCs, obtained 4.4 years after starting antiretroviral therapy. The receptor set was obtained from a young man with HIV. Both conserved end residues are part of each CDR3. D genes are given only for firm matches. Only some rows state a clone size, as once, few, many or a class for expanded clones.

d_call	j_call	v_call	clone_size	cdr3_nt	cdr3_aa
TRBD1	TRBJ2-1	TRBV19	.	TGTGCCAGCGCGAGGGGGCCGGACAATGAGCAGTTCTTC	CASARGPDNEQFF
.	TRBJ1-1	TRBV7-9	.	TGTGCCAGCAGCTCCGCCGGTGGCACTGAAGCTTTCTTT	CASSSAGGTEAFF
.	TRBJ2-2	TRBV7-9	.	TGTGCCAGCAGCTTAGAAGGGTTCGGGGAGCTGTTTTTT	CASSLEGFGELFF
.	TRBJ1-1	TRBV10-3	.	TGTGCCATCACCCTGACCTCCGTTTCAGCTTTCTTT	CAITLTSVSAFF
TRBD1	TRBJ1-2	TRBV2	.	TGTGCCAGCAGCGCTGAAGGGGGCGGAGGCTACACCTTC	CASSAEGGGGYTF
.	TRBJ1-1	TRBV7-8	.	TGTGCCAGCAGCCCGGGGGGGGAGGTGGGAACTGAAGCTTTCTTT	CASSPGGEVGTEAFF
.	TRBJ1-2	TRBV19	few	TGTGCCAGTAGTACGAGACAGAACCGCTACACCTTC	CASSTRQNRYTF
.	TRBJ1-4	TRBV7-6	.	TGTGCCAGCAGTTACAGAAAATCAACTAATGAAAAACTGTTTTTT	CASSYRKSTNEKLFF
TRBD2	TRBJ2-7	TRBV11-2	.	TGTGCCAGCAGCTTAAGGCTAGCGGGAGTGCCTCTGAACCACGAGCAGTACTTC	CASSLRLAGVPLNHEQYF
TRBD2	TRBJ2-1	TRBV7-2	.	TGTGCCAGCAGCCCTGGGACTAGCGGGAACAATGAGCAGTTCTTC	CASSPGTSGNNEQFF
.	TRBJ1-1	TRBV19	.	TGTGCCACCCTGTCCCCGGGACCGTCGGGGACTGAAGCTTTCTTT	CATLSPGPSGTEAFF
TRBD2	TRBJ2-7	TRBV9	.	TGTGCCAGCAGCCGGGGCGGGGGGGACGAGCAGTACTTC	CASSRGGGDEQYF
.	TRBJ1-2	TRBV6-5	.	TGTGCCAGCAGTGCGGGGGGCTATGGCTACACCTTC	CASSAGGYGYTF
TRBD2	TRBJ2-1	TRBV7-9	.	TGTGCCGCGACTAGCGGGGGAGTGGGCGAGCAGTTCTTC	CAATSGGVGEQFF
.	TRBJ1-1	TRBV11-2	.	TGTGCCAGCAGCTGGATTAACACTGAAGCTTTCTTT	CASSWINTEAFF
.	TRBJ1-4	TRBV6-5	.	TGTGCCAGCACCCTAGAGTGGGGGGCGCGAGAAAAACTGTTTTTT	CASTLEWGAREKLFF
.	TRBJ1-1	TRBV27	.	TGTGCCAGCAGTTGGGGAGGGGAAGCTTTCTTT	CASSWGGEAFF
.	TRBJ2-1	TRBV5-8	.	TGTGCCAGCAGCTTGGGCCAAGCGGGCTCCTACAATGAGCAGTTCTTC	CASSLGQAGSYNEQFF
.	TRBJ1-1	TRBV21-1	.	TGTGCCAGCAGCAAAGGAGGGAAAAACACTGAAGCTTTCTTT	CASSKGGKNTEAFF
TRBD1	TRBJ2-1	TRBV28	.	TGTGCCAGCCCCCCCCAGGGGGACAGGGCCTACAATGAGCAGTTCTTC	CASPPQGDRAYNEQFF
TRBD2	TRBJ2-7	TRBV7-2	.	TGTGCCAGCAGCCGACAAAGCGGGGGGGTCCCCTACGAGCAGTACTTC	CASSRQSGGVPYEQYF
.	TRBJ2-3	TRBV7-2	.	TGTGCCAGCAGCTTAAACCGTGGAGCAGATACGCAGTATTTT	CASSLNRGADTQYF
TRBD1	TRBJ1-5	TRBV27	.	TGTGCCAGCAGTTCAGGGGGCAGCAATCAGCCCCAGCATTTT	CASSSGGSNQPQHF
.	TRBJ2-3	TRBV5-4	.	TGTGCCAGCCTTAAGAGGACGGGGGGCACAGATACGCAGTATTTT	CASLKRTGGTDTQYF
.	TRBJ1-1	TRBV4-1	once	TGCGCCAGCAGCCCCCAACGATGGCACACTGAAGCTTTCTTT	CASSPQRWHTEAFF
TRBD2	TRBJ2-7	TRBV28	.	TGTGCCACCGGGACTACCTCCTACGAGCAGTACTTC	CATGTTSYEQYF
TRBD1	TRBJ1-2	TRBV2	.	TGTGCCAGCAGCGGGGACAGGGGGGTCGGCTACACCTTC	CASSGDRGVGYTF
.	TRBJ1-2	TRBV28	.	TGTGCCACCAACAGGTACTCGCCTGGAGGGGGCTACACCTTC	CATNRYSPGGGYTF
TRBD2	TRBJ2-1	TRBV5-1	.	TGCGCCAGCAGCTTGGAGCTAGCGGGGGTCGATGAGCAGTTCTTC	CASSLELAGVDEQFF